Presented here are 13 T cell receptor beta chains from one specimen sequenced in a study of regulatory T cells in long-lasting Graves disease. Relying on iRepertoire HTBI primers and Arm-PCR of CDR3 regions, the team built TCR beta libraries. Each CDR3 protein is one row after TCRdb ran MiXCR on the multiplex PCR reads. Here the sample spans more than 300,000 distinct CDR3 sequences, approximately 23% being singletons. Described time point: persistent/refractory GD, antithyroid drugs over 5 years with positive TRAb. The TCR library was prepared using RNA isolated from PBMCs. This sample comprised peripheral blood mononuclear cells (PBMCs), obtained when the disease was refractory, from a patient treated with antithyroid drugs. The receptors derive from a woman between 40 and 55 years old with Graves disease.

There are many counts of this clonotype. The rearrangement joins TRBV11-2 to TRBJ2-7; no clear D. The germline V gene has CDR1 SGHAT and CDR2 FQNNGV. The length of the CDR3 is 11 residues. V lost 1 base to trimming and J lost 5 bases, with 3 bases between them. The CDR3 nucleotides are TGTGCCAGCAGCTTAGTGAACGAGCAGTACTTC. Translation gives CASSLVNEQYF. Filled out from reference TRBV11-2 and TRBJ2-7, the complete variable domain reads EAGVAQSPRYKIIEKRQSVAFWCNPISGHATLYWYQQILGQGPKLLIQFQNNGVVDDSQLPKDRFSAERLKGVDSTLKIQPAKLEDSAVYLCASSLVNEQYFGPGTRLTVT.

The chain has TRBV20-1 and TRBJ2-5; no definite D call. Germline V gives CDR1 DFQATT, CDR2 SNEGSKA (reference sequence). The CDR3 extends over 13 amino acids. V lost 1 base, J lost 3 bases, and 9 bases lay in between. The CDR3 coding sequence is TGCAGTGCTAGAGCTCGCAACAAAGAGACCCAGTACTTC. Protein sequence: CSARARNKETQYF.

This sequence joins TRBV20-1 and TRBJ2-2; TRBD2 is a possible D gene (6 bases). Germline CDR1 is DFQATT and CDR2 is SNEGSKA (reference sequence). V lost 3 bases and J 4 bases, leaving 9 bases between the germline ends. The CDR3 totals 13 residues. CDR3 sequence (DNA): TGCAGTGCTAGCGGGACTGCCACCGGGGAGCTGTTTTTT. This gives the protein CSASGTATGELFF.

This clonotype has ten or more counts. This chain links TRBV28 with TRBJ2-2, with TRBD2 as a possible D gene (5 bases). The CDR3 extends over 13 amino acids. CDR1 is MDHEN, CDR2 SYDVKM, per germline. V lost 7 bases, J lost 5 bases, and 11 bases lay in between. The chain's CDR3 is CASTITGTGELFF. As DNA, the CDR3 is TGTGCCAGCACCATTACGGGGACCGGGGAGCTGTTTTTT.

The chain combines TRBV6-1 with TRBJ1-2; D is unclear. The CDR3 spans 12 residues. V lost 6 bases and J 2 bases, leaving 7 bases between the germline ends. CDR1 is MNHNS, CDR2 SASEGT, per germline. The CDR3 bases are TGTGCCAGCAGGGGTGAGAACTATGGCTACACCTTC. Its translation is CASRGENYGYTF.

This clonotype was seen ten or more times. The chain is built from TRBV28 and TRBJ1-4; TRBD1 aligns across 8 bases. V lost 6 bases, J lost 2 bases, and 11 bases stayed unmatched. Germline V gene lookup returns CDR1 MDHEN and CDR2 SYDVKM. This CDR3 spans 17 amino acids. CDR3: CASRTTHRQGTNEKLFF. The DNA of the CDR3 is TGTGCCAGCAGGACAACTCACAGACAGGGGACTAATGAAAAACTGTTTTTT.

The chain joins TRBV2 to TRBJ1-2; unclear D gene. The V gene lost 3 bases and the J gene lost 8 bases, with 16 bases spanning the gap. The germline gives CDR1 SNHLY, CDR2 FYNNEI. The CDR3 is made up of 14 amino acids. The CDR3 is CASSDYGIEGGYTF. The CDR3 region has the DNA TGTGCCAGCAGTGACTACGGAATCGAGGGCGGCTACACCTTC.

The sample holds many counts of this clonotype. The V gene is TRBV12-3 or TRBV12-4, the J gene TRBJ2-2; 8 nucleotides align to TRBD2. This CDR3 region has 12 residues. V gave up 7 bases and J gave up 9 bases; unmatched junction bases: 4. CDR3 region: CASISGRRELFF. For the CDR3, the DNA is TGTGCCAGCATCAGCGGGAGAAGGGAGCTGTTTTTT.

The CDR3 DNA is TGTGCCAGCAGCGGAGGACAGGGGGCGCGGGAGACCCAGTACTTC. It translates to CASSGGQGARETQYF. The rearrangement joins TRBV7-2 to TRBJ2-5; 11 bases agree with TRBD1. The germline gives CDR1 SGHTA, CDR2 FQGNSA. V dropped 5 bases and J dropped 5; count of bases not matched to a gene: 7. CDR3 size: 15 residues.

This clonotype was recorded a few times. V is TRBV5-1 and J is TRBJ1-3; D gene unclear. The germline V and J ends were trimmed by 5 bases and 0 bases, with 9 bases remaining between them. This CDR3 has 14 residues. CDR1 and CDR2 from the germline V gene are SGHRS and YFSETQ. The CDR3 DNA reads as TGCGCCAGCAGAGTACGAAACTCTGGAAACACCATATATTTT. Protein sequence: CASRVRNSGNTIYF.

Many counts were recorded for this clonotype. The chain joins TRBV28 to TRBJ1-5; maybe TRBD1 (5 bases). Between the trimmed V and J ends, which lost 5 bases and 4 bases, there was a span of 18 bases. This CDR3 comprises 16 residues. Germline CDR1 reads MDHEN; CDR2 reads SYDVKM. In nucleotides, the CDR3 is TGTGCCAGCAGTCCCCGGGACGGCCTAAGGAATCAGCCCCAGCATTTT. This gives the protein CASSPRDGLRNQPQHF.

This clonotype was seen only a few times. The chain is built from TRBV10-2 and TRBJ2-4; 7 bases line up with TRBD1. CDR3 size: 13 residues. From germline, CDR1 is WSHSY and CDR2 SAAADI. Losses at the gene ends were 11 bases for V and 3 bases for J; bases not matched to a gene: 7. Here the CDR3 DNA reads TGCGCCGTCGCAGGGGGAGACAAAAACATTCAGTACTTC. It specifies CAVAGGDKNIQYF.

At least ten counts were recorded for this clonotype. The chain combines TRBV7-3 with TRBJ2-5, with TRBD2 identical over 7 bases. This CDR3 is 15 amino acids long. Germline trimming cut 2 bases from V and 4 bases from J; bases unmatched to any gene: 7. The germline CDR1 and CDR2 sequences are SGHTA and FQGTGA. The CDR3, as DNA: TGTGCCAGCAGCTTATTGGCGGGAGCGGGAGAGACCCAGTACTTC. Its translation is CASSLLAGAGETQYF.